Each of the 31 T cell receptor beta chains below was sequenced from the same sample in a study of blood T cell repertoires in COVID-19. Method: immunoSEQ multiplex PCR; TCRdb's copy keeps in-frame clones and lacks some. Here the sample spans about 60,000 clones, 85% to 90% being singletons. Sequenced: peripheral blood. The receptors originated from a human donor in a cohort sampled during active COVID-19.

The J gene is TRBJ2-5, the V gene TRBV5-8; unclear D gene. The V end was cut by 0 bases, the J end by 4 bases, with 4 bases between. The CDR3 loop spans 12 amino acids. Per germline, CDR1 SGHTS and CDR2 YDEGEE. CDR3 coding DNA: TGTGCCAGCAGCTTGGCTAGAGAGACCCAGTACTTC. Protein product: CASSLARETQYF.

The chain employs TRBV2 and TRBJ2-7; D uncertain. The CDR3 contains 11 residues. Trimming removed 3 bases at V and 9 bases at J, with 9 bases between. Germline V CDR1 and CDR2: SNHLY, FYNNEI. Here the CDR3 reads CASSDPLGQYF. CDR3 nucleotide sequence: TGTGCCAGCAGTGACCCTCTCGGGCAGTACTTC.

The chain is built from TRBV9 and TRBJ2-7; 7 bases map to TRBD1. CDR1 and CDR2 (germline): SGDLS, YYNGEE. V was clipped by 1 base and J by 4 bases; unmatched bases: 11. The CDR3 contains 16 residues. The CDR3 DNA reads TGTGCCAGCAGCGTACAAGAATTAGGGGGCATTTACGAGCAGTACTTC. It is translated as CASSVQELGGIYEQYF.

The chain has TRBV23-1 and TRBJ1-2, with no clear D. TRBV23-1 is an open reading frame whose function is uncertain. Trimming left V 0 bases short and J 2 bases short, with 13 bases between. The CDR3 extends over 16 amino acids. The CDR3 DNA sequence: TGCGCCAGCAGTCAATCGTCAAAGCTCCGGAACTATGGCTACACCTTC. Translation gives CASSQSSKLRNYGYTF.

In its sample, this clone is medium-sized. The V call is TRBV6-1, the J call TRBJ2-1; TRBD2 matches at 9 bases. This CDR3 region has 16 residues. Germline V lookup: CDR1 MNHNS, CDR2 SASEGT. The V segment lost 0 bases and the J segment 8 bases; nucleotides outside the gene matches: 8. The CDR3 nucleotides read TGTGCCAGCAGTGAAGCGATCGCGGGAGGGCCCGATGAGCAGTTCTTC. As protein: CASSEAIAGGPDEQFF.

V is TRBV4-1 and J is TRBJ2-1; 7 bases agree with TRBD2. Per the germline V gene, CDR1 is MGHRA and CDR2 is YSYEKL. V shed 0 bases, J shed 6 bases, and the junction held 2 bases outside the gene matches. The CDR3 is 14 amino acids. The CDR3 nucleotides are TGCGCCAGCAGCCAAGAAGGACTAGTCAATGAGCAGTTCTTC. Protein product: CASSQEGLVNEQFF.

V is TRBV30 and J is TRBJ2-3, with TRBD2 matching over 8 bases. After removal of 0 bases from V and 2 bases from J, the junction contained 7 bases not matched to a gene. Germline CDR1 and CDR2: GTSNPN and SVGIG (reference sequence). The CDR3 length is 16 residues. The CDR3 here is CAWSVWRAGATDTQYF. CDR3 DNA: TGTGCCTGGAGTGTATGGCGAGCGGGAGCCACAGATACGCAGTATTTT.

The CDR3 here is CASELAGKETQYF. CDR3 bases: TGTGCCAGCGAACTAGCGGGAAAAGAGACCCAGTACTTC. The gene calls are TRBV14 and TRBJ2-5, with 10 bases matching TRBD2. Germline V gene lookup returns CDR1 SGHDN and CDR2 FVKESK. Trimming removed 8 bases from V and 3 bases from J; junction bases left unmatched: 3. The CDR3 totals 13 residues.

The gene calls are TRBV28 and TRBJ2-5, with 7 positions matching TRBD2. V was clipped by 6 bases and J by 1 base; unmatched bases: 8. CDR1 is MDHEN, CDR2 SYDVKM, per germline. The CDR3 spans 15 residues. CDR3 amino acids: CASSPLTGGQETQYF. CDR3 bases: TGTGCCAGCAGCCCCCTAACGGGGGGCCAAGAGACCCAGTACTTC.

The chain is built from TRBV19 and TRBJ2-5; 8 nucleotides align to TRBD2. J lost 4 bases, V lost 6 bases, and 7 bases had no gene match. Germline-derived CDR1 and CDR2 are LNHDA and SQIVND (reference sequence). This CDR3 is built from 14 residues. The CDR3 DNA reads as TGTGCCAGTAGGCGAGCGGGAGAGGGAGAGACCCAGTACTTC. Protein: CASRRAGEGETQYF. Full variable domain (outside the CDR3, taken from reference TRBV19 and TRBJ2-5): DGGITQSPKYLFRKEGQNVTLSCEQNLNHDAMYWYRQDPGQGLRLIYYSQIVNDFQKGDIAEGYSVSREKKESFPLTVTSAQKNPTAFYLCASRRAGEGETQYFGPGTRLLVL.

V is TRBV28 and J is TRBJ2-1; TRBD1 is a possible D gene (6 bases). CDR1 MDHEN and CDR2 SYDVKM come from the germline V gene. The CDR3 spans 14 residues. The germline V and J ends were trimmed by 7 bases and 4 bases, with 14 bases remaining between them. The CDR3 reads CASIRDNGYNEQFF. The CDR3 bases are TGTGCCAGCATCCGGGACAACGGATACAATGAGCAGTTCTTC.

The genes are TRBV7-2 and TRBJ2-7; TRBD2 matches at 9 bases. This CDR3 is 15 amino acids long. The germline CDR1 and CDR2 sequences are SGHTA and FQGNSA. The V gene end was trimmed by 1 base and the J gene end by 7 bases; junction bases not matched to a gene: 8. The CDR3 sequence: CASSLDHSGGREQYF. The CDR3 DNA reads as TGTGCCAGCAGCTTAGATCATAGCGGGGGAAGAGAGCAGTACTTC.

CDR3 amino acids: CASSLEVLSGEQYF. The CDR3 region has the DNA TGTGCCAGCAGTTTAGAGGTCCTCTCTGGTGAGCAGTACTTC. The V call is TRBV28, the J call TRBJ2-7; D remains ambiguous. V lost 2 bases, J lost 7 bases, and 15 bases lay in between. Germline V gene lookup returns CDR1 MDHEN and CDR2 SYDVKM. The CDR3 is 14 amino acids.

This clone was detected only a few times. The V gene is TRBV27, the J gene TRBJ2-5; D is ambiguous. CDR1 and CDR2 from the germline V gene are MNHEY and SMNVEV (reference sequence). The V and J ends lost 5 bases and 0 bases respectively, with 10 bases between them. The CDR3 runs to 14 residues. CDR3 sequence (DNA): TGTGCCAGCAGTGAACTTACAGACCAAGAGACCCAGTACTTC. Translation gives CASSELTDQETQYF.

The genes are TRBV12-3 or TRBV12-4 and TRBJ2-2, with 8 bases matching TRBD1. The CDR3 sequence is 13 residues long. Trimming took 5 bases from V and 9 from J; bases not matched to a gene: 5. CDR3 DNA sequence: TGTGCCAGCAGTCCTCAGGGGGCGCGGGAGCTGTTTTTT. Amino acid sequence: CASSPQGARELFF.

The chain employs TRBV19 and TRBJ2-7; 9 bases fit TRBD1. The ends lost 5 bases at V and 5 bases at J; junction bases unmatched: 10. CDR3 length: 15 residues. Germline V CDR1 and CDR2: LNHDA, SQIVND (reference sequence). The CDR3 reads CASSFGLQGANEQYF. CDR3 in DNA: TGTGCCAGTAGTTTCGGACTACAGGGGGCGAACGAGCAGTACTTC.

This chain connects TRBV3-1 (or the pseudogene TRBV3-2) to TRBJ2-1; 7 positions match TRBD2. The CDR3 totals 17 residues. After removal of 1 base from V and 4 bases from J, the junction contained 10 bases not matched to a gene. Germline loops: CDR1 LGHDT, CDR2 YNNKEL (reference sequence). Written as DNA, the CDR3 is TGTGCCAGCAGCCAAGTCCGGACTAGTTTTACTTACAATGAGCAGTTCTTC. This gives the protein CASSQVRTSFTYNEQFF.

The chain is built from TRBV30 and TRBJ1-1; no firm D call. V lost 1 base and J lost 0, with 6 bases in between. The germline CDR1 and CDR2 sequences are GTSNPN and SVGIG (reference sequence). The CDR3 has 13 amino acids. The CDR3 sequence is CAWSGALNTEAFF. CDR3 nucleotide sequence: TGTGCCTGGAGTGGAGCTTTGAACACTGAAGCTTTCTTT.

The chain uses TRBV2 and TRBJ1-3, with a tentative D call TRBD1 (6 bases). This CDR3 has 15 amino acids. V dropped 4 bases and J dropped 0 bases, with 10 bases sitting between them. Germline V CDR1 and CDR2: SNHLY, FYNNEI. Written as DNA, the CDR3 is TGTGCCAGCAGTGTAGGGGGTTCCTCTGGAAACACCATATATTTT. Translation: CASSVGGSSGNTIYF. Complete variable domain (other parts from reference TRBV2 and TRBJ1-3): EPEVTQTPSHQVTQMGQEVILRCVPISNHLYFYWYRQILGQKVEFLVSFYNNEISEKSEIFDDQFSVERPDGSNFTLKIRSTKLEDSAMYFCASSVGGSSGNTIYFGEGSWLTVV.

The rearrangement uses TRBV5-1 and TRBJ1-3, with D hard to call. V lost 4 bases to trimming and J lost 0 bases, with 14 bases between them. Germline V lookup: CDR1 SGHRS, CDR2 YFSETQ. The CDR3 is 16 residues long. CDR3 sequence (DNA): TGCGCCAGCAGCGGTACAGAGCTCAGCTCTGGAAACACCATATATTTT. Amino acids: CASSGTELSSGNTIYF.

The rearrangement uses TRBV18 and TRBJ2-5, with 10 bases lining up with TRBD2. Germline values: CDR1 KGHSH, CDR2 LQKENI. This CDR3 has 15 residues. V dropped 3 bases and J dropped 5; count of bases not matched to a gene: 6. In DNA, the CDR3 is TGTGCCAGCTCACCCAGATTAGCGGGGGGTGAGACCCAGTACTTC. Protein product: CASSPRLAGGETQYF.

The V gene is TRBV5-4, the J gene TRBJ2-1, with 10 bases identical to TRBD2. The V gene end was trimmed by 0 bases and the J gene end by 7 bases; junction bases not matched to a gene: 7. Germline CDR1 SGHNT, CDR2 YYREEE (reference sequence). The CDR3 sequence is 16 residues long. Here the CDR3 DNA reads TGTGCCAGCAGCTTGGCGTCGCTAGCGGGAGTTAATGAGCAGTTCTTC. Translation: CASSLASLAGVNEQFF.

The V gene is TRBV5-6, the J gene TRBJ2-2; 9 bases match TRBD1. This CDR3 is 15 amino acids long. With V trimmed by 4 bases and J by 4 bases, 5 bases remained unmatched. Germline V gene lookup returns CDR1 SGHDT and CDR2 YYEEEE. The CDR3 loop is CASSPGTGSTGELFF. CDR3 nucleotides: TGTGCCAGCAGCCCCGGGACAGGGTCCACCGGGGAGCTGTTTTTT.

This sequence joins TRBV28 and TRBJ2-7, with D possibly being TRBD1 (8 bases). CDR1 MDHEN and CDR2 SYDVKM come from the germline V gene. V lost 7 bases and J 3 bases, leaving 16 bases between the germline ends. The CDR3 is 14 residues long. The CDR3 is CASTPDRDYYEQYF. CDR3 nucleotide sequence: TGTGCCAGCACCCCGGACAGGGACTACTACGAGCAGTACTTC.

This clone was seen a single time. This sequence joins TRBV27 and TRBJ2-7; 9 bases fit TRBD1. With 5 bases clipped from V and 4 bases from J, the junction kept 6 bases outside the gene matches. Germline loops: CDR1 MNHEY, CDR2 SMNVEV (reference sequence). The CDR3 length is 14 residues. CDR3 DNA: TGTGCCAGCAGTCACAGGGGGCCCAAATACGAGCAGTACTTC. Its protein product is CASSHRGPKYEQYF.

The CDR3 sequence: CASSQGGGANVLTF. The CDR3 nucleotides are TGTGCCAGTAGTCAGGGTGGAGGGGCCAACGTCCTGACTTTC. The chain has TRBV19 and TRBJ2-6, with D perhaps TRBD1 (5 bases). CDR3 length: 14 amino acids. Germline CDR1 is LNHDA and CDR2 is SQIVND (reference sequence). With 5 bases removed from V and 4 bases from J, the gap between germline ends came to 9 bases.

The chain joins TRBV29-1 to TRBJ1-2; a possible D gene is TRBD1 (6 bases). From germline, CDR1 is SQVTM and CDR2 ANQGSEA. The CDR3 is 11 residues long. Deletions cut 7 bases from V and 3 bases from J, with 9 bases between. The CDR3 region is CSARQDYGYTF. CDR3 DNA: TGCAGCGCTCGACAGGACTATGGCTACACCTTC.

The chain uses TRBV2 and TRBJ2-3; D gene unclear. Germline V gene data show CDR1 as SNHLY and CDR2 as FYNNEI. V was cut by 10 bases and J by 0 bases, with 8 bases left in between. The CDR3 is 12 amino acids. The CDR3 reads CATGYSTDTQYF. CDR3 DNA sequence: TGTGCCACCGGGTACAGCACAGATACGCAGTATTTT.

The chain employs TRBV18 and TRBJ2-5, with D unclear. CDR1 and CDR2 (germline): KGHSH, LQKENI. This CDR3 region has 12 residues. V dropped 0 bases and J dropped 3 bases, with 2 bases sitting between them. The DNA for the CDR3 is TGTGCCAGCTCACCACCCAAAGAGACCCAGTACTTC. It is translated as CASSPPKETQYF.

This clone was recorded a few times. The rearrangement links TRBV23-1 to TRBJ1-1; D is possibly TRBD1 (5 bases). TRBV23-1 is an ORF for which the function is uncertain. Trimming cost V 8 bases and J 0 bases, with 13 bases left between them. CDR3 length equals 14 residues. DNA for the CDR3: TGCGCCAGCTTCAAAGGGGCTCTGAACACTGAAGCTTTCTTT. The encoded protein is CASFKGALNTEAFF.

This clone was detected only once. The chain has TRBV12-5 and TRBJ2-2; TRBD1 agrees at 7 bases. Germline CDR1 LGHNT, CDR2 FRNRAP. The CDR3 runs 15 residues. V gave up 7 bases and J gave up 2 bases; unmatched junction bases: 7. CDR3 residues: CASARDRLNTGELFF. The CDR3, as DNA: TGTGCTAGTGCCAGGGACAGATTAAACACCGGGGAGCTGTTTTTT.